These 24 T cell receptor beta chains share one sample of origin, sequenced in a study of CD8+ T cells in alopecia areata (dated 2018 in TCRdb). The library was prepared using the immunoSEQ multiplex PCR assay. RNA was extracted from all samples and reverse transcribed into cDNA as template for TCR sequencing. As stored in TCRdb, this immuneACCESS dataset retains in-frame rearrangements with V and J assigned. A fraction of the clones does not appear; measured against another copy, unresolved V genes explain less than half of the discrepancy, and the remainder lacks a known reason. This sample is represented by about 110,000 clones, with no singletons among them. Clones ranked in the top ten supply around 20% of the sample. Material for sequencing was lesional skin. The receptors derive from a C3H/HeJ mouse with alopecia areata. With respect to MHC, this strain carries the haplotype H2-k.

Concerning this clone: Gene names and germline refer to mouse. The sequence runs out 4 residues before the end of the CDR3; the remainder is reconstructed from the germline J gene. V gene TRBV1 combines with J gene TRBJ2-3, with TRBD1 matching over 10 bases. Germline assignment: CDR1 NSQYPW and CDR2 LRSPGD (reference sequence). This CDR3 spans 15 amino acids. V lost 3 bases and J lost 3; bases outside the gene matches: 3. The CDR3 reads CTCSASGQGAETLYF. The DNA read from the CDR3 is TGCACCTGCAGTGCCTCGGGACAGGGGGCAGAA.

As regards this clone: Mouse gene names apply. The read stops 4 residues short of the end of the CDR3; the missing end is completed from the germline J gene. The V call is TRBV13-3, the J call TRBJ1-2; the match to TRBD1 covers 7 bases. Germline trimming cut 5 bases from V and 0 bases from J; bases unmatched to any gene: 7. Germline values: CDR1 NNHDY, CDR2 SYVADS. The CDR3 runs 15 residues. The sequenced CDR3 bases are TGTGCCAGCAGCCCACGACAGGGCCCAAACTCC. Encoded protein: CASSPRQGPNS. The whole CDR3 is CASSPRQGPNSDYTF.

This clone appeared a few times. Any gene name here is a mouse gene name. The sequence runs out 4 residues before the end of the CDR3; the remainder is reconstructed from the germline J gene. The chain uses TRBV13-2 and TRBJ2-5; TRBD2 aligns across 11 bases. This CDR3 is built from 15 residues. Germline CDR1 and CDR2: NNHNN and SYGAGS (reference sequence). Losses at the gene ends were 3 bases for V and 2 bases for J; bases not matched to a gene: 2. The CDR3 sequence: CASGAGTGGQDTQYF. The CDR3 bases that were read are TGTGCCAGCGGTGCCGGGACTGGGGGCCAAGAC.

This clone showed up just a few times. At residue 11, TCRdb's protein disagrees with the DNA translation; the protein shown here derives from the DNA. Gene names and germline refer to mouse. The CDR3 is cut off 3 residues early in the read; its end comes from the germline J gene. The chain combines TRBV13-2 with TRBJ1-6, with 7 bases lining up with TRBD1. TRBJ1-6 is marked as an open reading frame, function uncertain. V was pared by 2 bases and J by 7 bases, with 3 bases of the junction left unmatched. The CDR3 covers 14 residues. CDR1 NNHNN and CDR2 SYGAGS come from the germline V gene (reference sequence). CDR3 DNA, as far as it was read: TGTGCCAGCGGTGACCACAGGGGAAATTCGCCC. This sequence encodes CASGDHRGNSP. The whole CDR3 sequence reads CASGDHRGNSPLYF.

This clone was counted a few times. Gene labels here are mouse ones. Coverage ceases 4 residues before the CDR3 finishes, and the germline J gene fills in the end. The J gene is TRBJ2-3, the V gene TRBV13-2; TRBD2 matches 14 bases. There are 18 residues in the CDR3. The germline V gene has CDR1 NNHNN and CDR2 SYGAGS (reference sequence). V lost 2 bases, J lost 3 bases, and 8 bases stayed unmatched. CDR3 loop: CASGDPRDWGGRAETLYF. The CDR3 bases that were read are TGTGCCAGCGGTGACCCCCGGGACTGGGGGGGCAGGGCAGAA.

Note on this clone: Gene names are the mouse ones. The read ends 4 residues early relative to the CDR3; the germline J gene fills the gap. The J gene is TRBJ2-1, the V gene TRBV17; 10 bases line up with TRBD2. V was clipped by 5 bases and J by 0 bases; unmatched bases: 4. The CDR3 contains 16 residues. CDR1 and CDR2 from the germline V gene are MNHDT and YYDKIL. The part of the CDR3 DNA that was read is TGTGCTAGCAGTGCGGGACTGGGGCATAACTATGCT. It codes for CASSAGLGHNYA. In full, the CDR3 reads CASSAGLGHNYAEQFF.

As to this clone: Gene names and germline refer to mouse. CDR3 in amino acids: CTCSAVKFPNERLFF. CDR3 bases read: TGCACCTGCAGTGCAGTTAAATTTCCCAACGAA. This sequence joins TRBV1 and TRBJ1-4; D uncertain. The CDR3 goes on 4 residues after the read ends, and that part is filled in from the germline J gene. V lost 1 base and J lost 3, with 9 bases in between. Germline CDR1 NSQYPW, CDR2 LRSPGD (reference sequence). The CDR3 sequence is 15 residues long.

This clone was detected only a few times. The gene symbols are mouse symbols. The read falls 4 residues short of the CDR3 end, and the missing part is taken from the germline J gene. This rearrangement joins TRBV13-3 to TRBJ2-5; 8 bases align to TRBD2. This CDR3 is built from 15 residues. The germline gives CDR1 NNHDY, CDR2 SYVADS. The CDR3 DNA, read in part, is TGTGCCAGCAGTGATGGAGGGGGGGCAGGAGAC. Translated: CASSDGGGAGD. The whole CDR3 protein reads CASSDGGGAGDTQYF.

This clone has just a few counts. The germline and genes are mouse ones. Sequencing ends 4 residues short of the CDR3 end; the germline J gene provides the rest. The chain employs TRBV13-3 and TRBJ1-4, with 8 bases identical to TRBD1. V trimming: 6 bases; J trimming: 6 bases; junction bases outside the gene matches: 4. The CDR3 is made up of 13 amino acids. Germline CDR1 is NNHDY and CDR2 is SYVADS. Partial CDR3 DNA: TGTGCCAGCAAAGGGACAGGAGACGAA. The encoded protein is CASKGTGDE. The entire CDR3 protein reads CASKGTGDERLFF.

With respect to this clone: Gene and germline names: mouse. The CDR3 is cut off 4 residues early in the read; its end comes from the germline J gene. The chain recombines TRBV13-3 with TRBJ2-5; 7 bases are a match to TRBD1. The V and J ends lost 3 bases and 3 bases, in that order; junction bases with no gene match: 4. The length of the CDR3 is 14 residues. Looked up from germline, CDR1 is NNHDY and CDR2 is SYVADS. CDR3 amino acids: CASSGFRGQDTQYF. The CDR3 bases that were read are TGTGCCAGCAGTGGCTTCAGGGGGCAAGAC.

To note about this clone: The listed genes are named as in mouse. The read halts 4 residues ahead of the CDR3 end, with the missing end drawn from the germline J gene. Other DNA sequences in this specimen translate into the identical CDR3. V and J are TRBV13-3 and TRBJ2-4; TRBD1 agrees at 9 bases. The CDR3 covers 14 residues. Germline CDR1 and CDR2: NNHDY and SYVADS. The sequenced CDR3 bases are TGTGCCAGCAGTGCCGGGACAGGGCGAAAC. Its protein is CASSAGTGRN. The entire CDR3 sequence reads CASSAGTGRNTLYF.

This clone showed up just a few times. The germline and genes are mouse ones. The sequenced fragment ends 4 residues before the CDR3 boundary, so the rest is inferred from the germline J gene. The chain is built from TRBV17 and TRBJ1-4; 9 nucleotides agree with TRBD1. The junction had 2 bases not matched to a gene; V was cut back by 0 bases and J by 6 bases. The germline gives CDR1 MNHDT, CDR2 YYDKIL. The CDR3 runs 15 residues. The CDR3 spells CASSREGQGDERLFF. The sequenced part of the CDR3 DNA is TGTGCTAGCAGTAGAGAGGGACAGGGTGACGAA.

There are a few counts of this clone. The gene names given are mouse names. The chain's CDR3 is CTCSAATGESERLFF. The part of the CDR3 DNA that was read is TGCACCTGCAGTGCAGCGACAGGGGAGAGCGAA. The V call is TRBV1, the J call TRBJ1-4; 8 bases match TRBD1. The sequenced fragment ends 4 residues before the CDR3 boundary, so the rest is inferred from the germline J gene. CDR3 length: 15 residues. Germline-derived CDR1 and CDR2 are NSQYPW and LRSPGD (reference sequence).

This clone has just a few counts. The listed genes are named as in mouse. The read is 4 residues too short to cover the CDR3 end, so that end is filled in from the germline J gene. This chain joins TRBV13-2 and TRBJ2-3; D call uncertain. This CDR3 region has 16 residues. CDR1 NNHNN and CDR2 SYGAGS come from the germline V gene (reference sequence). V shed 0 bases and J shed 0 bases, with 11 bases lying between them. CDR3 DNA (partial): TGTGCCAGCGGTGATGGGGGAACACCTAGTGCAGAA. It encodes CASGDGGTPSAE. The full CDR3 protein reads CASGDGGTPSAETLYF.

This clone was seen a handful of times. Gene names and germline match the mouse. Read data end 4 residues before the CDR3 end; the end is taken from the germline J gene. The chain joins TRBV13-3 to TRBJ2-4; the D gene is possibly TRBD1 (5 bases). Trimming removed 4 bases from V and 2 bases from J, with 17 bases in between. The V gene's germline CDR1 is NNHDY and CDR2 SYVADS. The CDR3 is 16 amino acids. CDR3 residues: CASSFPIDRNQNTLYF. The CDR3 bases that were read are TGTGCCAGCAGTTTCCCCATCGACAGAAATCAAAAC.

This clone was seen a handful of times. Mouse gene names and germline throughout. CDR3: CTCSAARDKEVFF. Incomplete CDR3 DNA: TGCACCTGCAGTGCAGCACGGGACAAA. The chain employs TRBV1 and TRBJ1-1; weak D call: TRBD1 (6 bases). The CDR3 extends 4 residues past the end of the read, so its final part is completed from the germline J gene. There are 13 residues in the CDR3. Looked up from germline, CDR1 is NSQYPW and CDR2 is LRSPGD (reference sequence). Drawing the rest from reference TRBV1 and TRBJ1-1, the complete variable domain is VTLLEQNPRWRLVPRGQAVNLRCILKNSQYPWMSWYQQDLQKQLQWLFTLRSPGDKEVKSLPGADYLATRVTDTELRLQVANMSQGRTLYCTCSAARDKEVFFGKGTRLTVV.

As for this clone: Genes and germline come from the mouse. The read terminates 4 residues ahead of where the CDR3 ends, so the germline J gene completes it. The V and J genes are TRBV13-3 and TRBJ1-1; D is perhaps TRBD1 (6 bases). From germline, CDR1 is NNHDY and CDR2 SYVADS. The CDR3 runs 14 residues. The CDR3 is CASSDAQGGKEVFF. The sequenced CDR3 bases are TGTGCCAGCAGTGATGCACAGGGAGGGAAA.

This clone was picked up a small number of times. The genes and germline here are from mouse. The missing CDR3 end, 4 residues past where the read stops, is filled in from the germline J gene. The rearrangement uses TRBV5 and TRBJ1-1; 7 bases line up with TRBD1. Germline V gene sequence: CDR1 LGHNA, CDR2 YNLKQL (reference sequence). The CDR3 runs 16 residues. V shed 2 bases and J 1 base; nucleotides not matched to a gene: 7. Here the CDR3 reads CASSQYLAGGNTEVFF. Incomplete CDR3 DNA: TGTGCCAGCAGCCAATATTTGGCAGGGGGAAACACA.

This clone has at least ten counts. Germline and genes here are mouse. The CDR3 extends 4 residues past the end of the read, so its final part is completed from the germline J gene. This sequence joins TRBV1 and TRBJ2-1, with 10 bases identical to TRBD2. Trimming cost V 1 base and J 2 bases; bases outside gene matches: 2. Per the germline V gene, CDR1 is NSQYPW and CDR2 is LRSPGD (reference sequence). The CDR3 loop spans 16 amino acids. CDR3: CTCSAVGLGDYAEQFF. CDR3 DNA (partial): TGCACCTGCAGTGCAGTAGGACTGGGGGACTATGCT.

In its sample, this clone was seen a few times. The genes and germline here are from mouse. Incomplete CDR3 DNA: TGTGCCTGGAGTCTGGGTAAGGGCTCC. As protein: CAWSLGKGS. The entire CDR3 protein is CAWSLGKGSDYTF. The chain combines TRBV31 with TRBJ1-2; D is undetermined. The read finishes 4 residues shy of the CDR3 end, and the germline J gene is used to complete it. Looked up from germline, CDR1 is GKSSPN and CDR2 is SITVG. This CDR3 is built from 13 residues. Trimming stripped 0 bases from V and 4 bases from J, with 9 bases between.

This clone was seen at least ten times. Gene labels here are mouse ones. The sequence runs out 4 residues before the end of the CDR3; the remainder is reconstructed from the germline J gene. This chain links TRBV13-3 with TRBJ2-3, with D possibly TRBD2 on 6 matching bases. V gave up 5 bases and J gave up 4 bases, with 11 bases separating them. The germline V gene has CDR1 NNHDY and CDR2 SYVADS. The CDR3 sequence is 13 residues long. CDR3 residues: CASREGTTETLYF. Partial CDR3 DNA: TGTGCCAGCAGAGAAGGGACTACAGAA.

In regard to this clone: At residue 15, TCRdb's protein disagrees with the DNA translation; the protein shown here derives from the DNA. The genes and germline here are from mouse. The read terminates 3 residues ahead of where the CDR3 ends, so the germline J gene completes it. V usage is TRBV1 and J usage is TRBJ1-6; 10 nucleotides agree with TRBD1. TRBJ1-6 is an open reading frame, and its role is uncertain. The germline gives CDR1 NSQYPW, CDR2 LRSPGD (reference sequence). The CDR3 is made up of 18 amino acids. Trimming at V came to 0 bases and at J to 3 bases, leaving 5 bases not matched to a gene. The CDR3 region is CTCSAEGTGALYNSPLYF. The part of the CDR3 DNA that was read is TGCACCTGCAGTGCAGAGGGGACAGGGGCCCTCTATAATTCGCCC.

This clone was seen a handful of times. All gene names here are mouse names. The CDR3 end falls 4 residues outside the read, so it is completed with the germline J gene. The chain recombines TRBV13-3 with TRBJ2-1; 8 nucleotides align to TRBD2. This CDR3 has 14 residues. Germline assignment: CDR1 NNHDY and CDR2 SYVADS. The ends lost 6 bases at V and 0 bases at J; junction bases unmatched: 2. The sequenced CDR3 bases are TGTGCCAGCACTGGGGGGCCTAACTATGCT. This encodes CASTGGPNYA. The CDR3, in full, reads CASTGGPNYAEQFF.

Regarding this clone: Gene names and germline match the mouse. The read finishes 4 residues shy of the CDR3 end, and the germline J gene is used to complete it. The V gene is TRBV1, the J gene TRBJ1-4, with D tentatively TRBD1 (5 bases). CDR1 is NSQYPW, CDR2 LRSPGD, per germline (reference sequence). Trimming stripped 0 bases from V and 4 bases from J, with 9 bases between. The CDR3 spans 15 residues. The CDR3 bases that were read are TGCACCTGCAGTGCAGAGGGGGGGTTCAACGAA. Its translation is CTCSAEGGFNE. The full CDR3 protein is CTCSAEGGFNERLFF.